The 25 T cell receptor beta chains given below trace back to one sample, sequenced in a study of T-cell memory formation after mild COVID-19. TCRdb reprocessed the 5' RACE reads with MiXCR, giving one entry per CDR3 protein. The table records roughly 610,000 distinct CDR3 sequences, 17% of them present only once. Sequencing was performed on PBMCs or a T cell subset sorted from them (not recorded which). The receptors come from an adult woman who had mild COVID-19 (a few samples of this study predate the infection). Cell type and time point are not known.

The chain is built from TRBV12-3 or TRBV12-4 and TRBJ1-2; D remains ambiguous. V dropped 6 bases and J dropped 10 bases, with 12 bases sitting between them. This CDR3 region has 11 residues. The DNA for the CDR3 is TGTGCCAGCAGAAAGGCATTGGCCTACACCTTC. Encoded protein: CASRKALAYTF.

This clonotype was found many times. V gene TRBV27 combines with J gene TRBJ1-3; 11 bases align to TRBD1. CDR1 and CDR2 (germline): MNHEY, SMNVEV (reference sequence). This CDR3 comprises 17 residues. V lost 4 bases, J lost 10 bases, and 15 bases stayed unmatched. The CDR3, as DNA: TGTGCCAGCAGTTCCAGATCCACGGGACAGGGGGTTCGGACCATATATTTT. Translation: CASSSRSTGQGVRTIYF.

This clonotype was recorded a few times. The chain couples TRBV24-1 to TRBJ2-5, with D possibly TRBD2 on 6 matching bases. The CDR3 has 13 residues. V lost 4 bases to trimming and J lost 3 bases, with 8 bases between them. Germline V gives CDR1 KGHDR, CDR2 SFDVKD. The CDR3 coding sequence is TGTGCCACCAGTGACCCGGGGGAAGAGACCCAGTACTTC. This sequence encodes CATSDPGEETQYF.

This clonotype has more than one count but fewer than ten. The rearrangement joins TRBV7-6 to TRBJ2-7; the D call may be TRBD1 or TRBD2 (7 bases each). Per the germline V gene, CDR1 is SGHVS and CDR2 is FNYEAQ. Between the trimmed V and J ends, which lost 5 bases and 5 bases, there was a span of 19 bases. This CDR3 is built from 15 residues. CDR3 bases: TGTGCCAGCAGCCCTAGACAGGGACTACAGGACGAGCAGTACTTC. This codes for CASSPRQGLQDEQYF.

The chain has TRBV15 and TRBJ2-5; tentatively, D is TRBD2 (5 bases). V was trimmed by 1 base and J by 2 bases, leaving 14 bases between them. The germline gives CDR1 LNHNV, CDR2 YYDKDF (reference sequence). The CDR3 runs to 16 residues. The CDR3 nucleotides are TGTGCCACCAGCAGAGGGGTCAGCGGCGCTCAAGAGACCCAGTACTTC. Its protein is CATSRGVSGAQETQYF.

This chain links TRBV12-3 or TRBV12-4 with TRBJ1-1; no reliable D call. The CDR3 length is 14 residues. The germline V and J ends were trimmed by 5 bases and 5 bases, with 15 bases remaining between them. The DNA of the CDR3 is TGTGCCAGCAGTCCTTTAGGACGTGGGACTGAAGCTTTCTTT. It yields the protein CASSPLGRGTEAFF.

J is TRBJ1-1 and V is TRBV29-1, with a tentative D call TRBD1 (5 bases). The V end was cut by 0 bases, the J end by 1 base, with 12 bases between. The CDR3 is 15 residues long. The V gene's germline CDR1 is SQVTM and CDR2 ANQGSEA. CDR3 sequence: CSVEDPGRRNTEAFF. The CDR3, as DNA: TGCAGCGTTGAAGATCCGGGACGCCGGAACACTGAAGCTTTCTTT. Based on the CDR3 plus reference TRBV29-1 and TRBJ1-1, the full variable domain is SAVISQKPSRDICQRGTSLTIQCQVDSQVTMMFWYRQQPGQSLTLIATANQGSEATYESGFVIDKFPISRPNLTFSTLTVSNMSPEDSSIYLCSVEDPGRRNTEAFFGQGTRLTVV.

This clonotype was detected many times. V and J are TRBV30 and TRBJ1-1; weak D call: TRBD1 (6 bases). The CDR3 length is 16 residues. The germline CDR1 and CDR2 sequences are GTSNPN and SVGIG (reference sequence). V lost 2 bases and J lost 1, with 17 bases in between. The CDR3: CAWSKGGLVENTEAFF. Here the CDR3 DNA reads TGTGCCTGGAGTAAGGGGGGATTAGTGGAGAACACTGAAGCTTTCTTT. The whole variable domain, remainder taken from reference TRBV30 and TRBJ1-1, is SQTIHQWPATLVQPVGSPLSLECTVEGTSNPNLYWYRQAAGRGLQLLFYSVGIGQISSEVPQNLSASRPQDRQFILSSKKLLLSDSGFYLCAWSKGGLVENTEAFFGQGTRLTVV.

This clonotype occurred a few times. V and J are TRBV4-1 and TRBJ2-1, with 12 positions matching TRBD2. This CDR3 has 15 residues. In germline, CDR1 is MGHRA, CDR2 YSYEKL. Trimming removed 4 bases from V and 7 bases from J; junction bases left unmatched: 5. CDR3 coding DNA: TGCGCCAGCAGCCCGACTAGCGGGAGAGAGAATGAGCAGTTCTTC. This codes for CASSPTSGRENEQFF.

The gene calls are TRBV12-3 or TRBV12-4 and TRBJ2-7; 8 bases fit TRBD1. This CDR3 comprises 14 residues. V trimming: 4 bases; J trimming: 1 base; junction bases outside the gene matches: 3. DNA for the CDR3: TGTGCCAGCAGTTCCTGGGACAGGTCCTACGAGCAGTACTTC. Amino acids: CASSSWDRSYEQYF.

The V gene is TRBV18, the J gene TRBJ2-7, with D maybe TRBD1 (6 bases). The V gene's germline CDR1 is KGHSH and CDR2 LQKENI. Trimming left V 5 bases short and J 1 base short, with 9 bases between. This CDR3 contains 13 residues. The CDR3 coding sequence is TGTGCCAGCTCAGGTGGACAGTCCTACGAGCAGTACTTC. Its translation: CASSGGQSYEQYF.

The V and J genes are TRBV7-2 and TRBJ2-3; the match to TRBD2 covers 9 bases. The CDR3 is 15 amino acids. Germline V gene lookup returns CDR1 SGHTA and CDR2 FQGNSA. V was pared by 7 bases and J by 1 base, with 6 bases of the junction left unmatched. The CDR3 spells CASTTSGARTDTQYF. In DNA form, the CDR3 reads TGTGCCAGCACGACTAGCGGAGCTCGCACAGATACGCAGTATTTT.

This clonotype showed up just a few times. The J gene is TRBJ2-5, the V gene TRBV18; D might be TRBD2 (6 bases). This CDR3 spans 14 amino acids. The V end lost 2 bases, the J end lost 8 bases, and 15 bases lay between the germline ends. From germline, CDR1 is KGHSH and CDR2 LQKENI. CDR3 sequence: CASSPGTFRETQYF. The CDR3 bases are TGTGCCAGCTCACCAGGGACTTTTAGGGAAACCCAGTACTTC.

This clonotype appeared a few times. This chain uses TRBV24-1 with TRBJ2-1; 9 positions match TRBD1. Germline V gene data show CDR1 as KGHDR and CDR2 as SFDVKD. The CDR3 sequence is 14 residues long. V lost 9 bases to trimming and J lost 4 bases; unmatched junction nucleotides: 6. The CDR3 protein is CATAKGQGYNEQFF. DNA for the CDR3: TGTGCCACCGCGAAGGGACAGGGTTACAATGAGCAGTTCTTC.

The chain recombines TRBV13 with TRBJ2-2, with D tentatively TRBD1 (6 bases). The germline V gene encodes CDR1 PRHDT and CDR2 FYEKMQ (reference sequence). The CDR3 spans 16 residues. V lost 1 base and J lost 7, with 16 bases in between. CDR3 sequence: CASSLESGALGGELFF. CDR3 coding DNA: TGTGCCAGCAGCTTAGAGTCAGGGGCGCTCGGCGGGGAGCTGTTTTTT. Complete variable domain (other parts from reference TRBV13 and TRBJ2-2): AAGVIQSPRHLIKEKRETATLKCYPIPRHDTVYWYQQGPGQDPQFLISFYEKMQSDKGSIPDRFSAQQFSDYHSELNMSSLELGDSALYFCASSLESGALGGELFFGEGSRLTVL.

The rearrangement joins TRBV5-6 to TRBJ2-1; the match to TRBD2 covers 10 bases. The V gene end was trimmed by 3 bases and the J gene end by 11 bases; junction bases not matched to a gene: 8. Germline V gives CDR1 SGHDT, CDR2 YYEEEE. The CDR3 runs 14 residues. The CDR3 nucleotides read TGTGCCAGCAGCTCGAGCGGGGGGGCTGGTAAGCAGTTCTTC. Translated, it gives CASSSSGGAGKQFF.

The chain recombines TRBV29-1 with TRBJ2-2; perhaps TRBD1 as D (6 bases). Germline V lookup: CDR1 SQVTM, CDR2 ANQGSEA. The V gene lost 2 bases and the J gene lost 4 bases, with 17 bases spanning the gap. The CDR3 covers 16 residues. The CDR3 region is CSVERGTGRSTGELFF. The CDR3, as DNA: TGCAGCGTTGAAAGGGGGACGGGACGTTCCACCGGGGAGCTGTTTTTT.

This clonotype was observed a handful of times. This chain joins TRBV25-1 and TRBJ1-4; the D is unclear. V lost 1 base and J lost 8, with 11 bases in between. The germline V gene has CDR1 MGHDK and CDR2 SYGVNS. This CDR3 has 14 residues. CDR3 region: CASSESRAGEKLFF. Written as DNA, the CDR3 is TGTGCCAGCAGTGAATCGAGGGCGGGCGAAAAACTGTTTTTT.

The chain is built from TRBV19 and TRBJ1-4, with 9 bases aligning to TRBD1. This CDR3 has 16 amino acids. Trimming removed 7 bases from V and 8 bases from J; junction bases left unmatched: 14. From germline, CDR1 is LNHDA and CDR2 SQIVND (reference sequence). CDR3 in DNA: TGTGCCAGTACCCTCCGGCGGGGACAGGGTGAAGAAAAACTGTTTTTT. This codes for CASTLRRGQGEEKLFF. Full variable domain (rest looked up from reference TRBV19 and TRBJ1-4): DGGITQSPKYLFRKEGQNVTLSCEQNLNHDAMYWYRQDPGQGLRLIYYSQIVNDFQKGDIAEGYSVSREKKESFPLTVTSAQKNPTAFYLCASTLRRGQGEEKLFFGSGTQLSVL.

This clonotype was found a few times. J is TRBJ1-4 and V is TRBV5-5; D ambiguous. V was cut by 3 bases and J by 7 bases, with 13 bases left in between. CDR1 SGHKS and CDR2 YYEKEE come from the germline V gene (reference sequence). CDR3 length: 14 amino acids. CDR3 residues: CASSYEGTGEKLFF. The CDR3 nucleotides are TGTGCCAGCAGCTACGAGGGAACGGGTGAAAAACTGTTTTTT.

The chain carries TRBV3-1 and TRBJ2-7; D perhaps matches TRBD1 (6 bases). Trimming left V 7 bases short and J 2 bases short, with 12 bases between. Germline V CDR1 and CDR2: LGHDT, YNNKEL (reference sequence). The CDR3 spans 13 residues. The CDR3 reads CASKMGAAYEQYF. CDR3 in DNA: TGTGCCAGCAAAATGGGGGCGGCCTACGAGCAGTACTTC.

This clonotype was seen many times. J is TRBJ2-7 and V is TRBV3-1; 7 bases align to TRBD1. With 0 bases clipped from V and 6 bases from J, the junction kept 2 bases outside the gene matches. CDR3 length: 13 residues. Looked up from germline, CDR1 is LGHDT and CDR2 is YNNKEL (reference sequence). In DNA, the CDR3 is TGTGCCAGCAGCCAAGACGACAGGGCCGAGCAGTACTTC. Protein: CASSQDDRAEQYF.

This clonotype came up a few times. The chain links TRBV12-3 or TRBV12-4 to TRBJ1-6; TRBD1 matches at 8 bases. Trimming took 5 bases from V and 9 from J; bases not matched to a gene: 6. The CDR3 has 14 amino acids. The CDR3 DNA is TGTGCCAGCAGTCGACAGGGGAGCGTTTCACCCCTCCACTTT. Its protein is CASSRQGSVSPLHF.

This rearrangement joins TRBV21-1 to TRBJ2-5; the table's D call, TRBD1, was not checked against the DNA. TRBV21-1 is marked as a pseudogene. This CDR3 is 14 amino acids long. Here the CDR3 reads CASRGAVIQETQYF. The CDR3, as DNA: TGTGCCAGCAGAGGGGCAGTAATACAAGAGACCCAGTACTTC.

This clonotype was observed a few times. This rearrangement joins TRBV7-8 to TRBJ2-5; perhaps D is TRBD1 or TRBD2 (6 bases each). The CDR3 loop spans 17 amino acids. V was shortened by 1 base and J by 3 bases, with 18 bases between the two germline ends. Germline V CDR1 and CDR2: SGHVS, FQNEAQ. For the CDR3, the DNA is TGTGCCAGCAGCTTAGTAGTTCCGGGGGCTGGTGAAGAGACCCAGTACTTC. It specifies CASSLVVPGAGEETQYF.